The present T cell receptor beta chain was sequenced within a study of blood T cell repertoires in COVID-19. Study information: From T cells, B-cell-depleted T cells, or PBMCs came the material, which was cDNA or gDNA.

Sequencing was performed with immunoSEQ multiplex PCR; in TCRdb, only in-frame clones are kept and a portion is missing. The data show fewer than 300,000 clones, around 83% seen once. Deletions cut 2 bases from V and 5 bases from J, with 9 bases between. Germline V CDR1 and CDR2: SGDLS, YYNGEE. The CDR3 loop spans 13 amino acids. Sequenced sample: peripheral blood. This TCR derives from an elderly man with acute or convalescent COVID-19. This chain joins TRBV9 and TRBJ2-3; D call uncertain. The CDR3 nucleotides read TGTGCCAGCAGCGTTAGACTTGGAGATACGCAGTATTTT. It specifies CASSVRLGDTQYF.